This T cell receptor beta chain originates from a study of T cells in Graves' hyperthyroidism and ophthalmopathy. This clonotype turned up a few times. A much larger clone sits a single nucleotide away, making a read error possible. Amplified TCR beta CDR3 regions derived from RNA transcripts. In the first-round RT-PCR of the TCR CDR3, the HTBI primer set was used. TCRdb reprocessed the multiplex PCR reads via MiXCR and lists one record per CDR3 protein. The sample consists of fewer than 350,000 distinct CDR3 sequences, approximately 22% of them appearing once. This CDR3 contains 16 residues. Germline V gene sequence: CDR1 SGHTA, CDR2 FQGNSA.

Sequencing input: blood. The chain is built from TRBV7-2 and TRBJ2-1, with D possibly being TRBD2 (6 bases). The TCR sequence derives from a woman in her 50s with Graves' hyperthyroidism. The CDR3 DNA is TGTGGCAGCAGCTTAGTTGGGGGGAGTAGGTACAATGAGCAGTTCTTC. This encodes CGSSLVGGSRYNEQFF.